These T cell receptor beta chains were read from a single sample in a study of blood T cells in healthy people across ages. TCRdb re-derived calls from the 5' RACE reads in MiXCR, one entry per CDR3 protein. This sample has about 1,400,000 distinct CDR3 sequences, with around 59% found just once. The sample was blood. Receptors originate from a man aged 18 to 30 in good health. The CDR3 runs from the conserved cysteine through the conserved F or W. A D gene is named only where the DNA matches it firmly. The listing skips clone size in some rows; elsewhere it reads once, few, many or a size class.

v_gene	d_gene	j_gene	abundance	CDR3nt	CDR3aa
TRBV7-2	TRBD1	TRBJ1-6	.	TGTGCCAGCAGCACCAGGGACAGAGTTACCAAGGGGCCCCTCCACTTT	CASSTRDRVTKGPLHF
TRBV6-1	TRBD2	TRBJ2-3	.	TGTGCCAGCAGTTATATAGCGGGAGGAGCAGATACGCAGTATTTT	CASSYIAGGADTQYF
TRBV3-1	.	TRBJ2-1	few	TGTGCCAGCAGCCAAGAGATGTCACGGATGCGGGGCTCCTACAATGAGCAGTTCTTC	CASSQEMSRMRGSYNEQFF
TRBV11-2	TRBD1	TRBJ1-2	.	TGTGCCAGCAGCTTAGACCAGACAGGGTACTATGGCTACACCTTC	CASSLDQTGYYGYTF
TRBV15	.	TRBJ1-1	.	TGTGCCACCAGCGGGGGGGCAGGGTTGGCGACTGAAGCTTTCTTT	CATSGGAGLATEAFF
TRBV12-3/TRBV12-4	.	TRBJ2-7	.	TGTGCCAGCAGCCTTGACCGAGCCCAGTACTTC	CASSLDRAQYF
TRBV5-1	TRBD2	TRBJ2-5	once	TGCGCCAGCAGATTCGGCTCTAGCGGTATGGGGGAGACCCAGTACTTC	CASRFGSSGMGETQYF
TRBV29-1	.	TRBJ1-2	.	TGCAGCGTTGTTGCAGGGACACCTTCTGGCTACACCTTC	CSVVAGTPSGYTF
TRBV7-9	.	TRBJ2-5	.	TGTGCCAGCAGCTGGGAACTGGACACCCAAGAGACCCAGTACTTC	CASSWELDTQETQYF
TRBV5-5	.	TRBJ2-3	.	TGTGCCAGCAGCTCACTCGCTAGAGCAGATACGCAGTATTTT	CASSSLARADTQYF
TRBV27	.	TRBJ1-5	.	TGTGCCAGCAGCCTTGGAGGGCTTTACCAGCCCCAGCATTTT	CASSLGGLYQPQHF
TRBV29-1	.	TRBJ2-2	few	TGCAGCGTTGCATCTGGAGGCTTTGACACCGGGGAGCTGTTTTTT	CSVASGGFDTGELFF
TRBV20-1	.	TRBJ2-3	once	TGCAGTGCTAGTGAGAGAGATACGCAGTATTTT	CSASERDTQYF
TRBV6-1	.	TRBJ2-1	.	TGTGCCAGCAGTCCGGGACGTAGCAGTAATGAGCAGTTCTTC	CASSPGRSSNEQFF
TRBV20-1	.	TRBJ1-4	.	TGCAGTGCCTCCTTTGGGGGGGCTAATGAAAAACTGTTTTTT	CSASFGGANEKLFF
TRBV10-1	TRBD2	TRBJ2-1	.	TGCGCCAGCTCTCCAGCCATGGGACTAGACAATGAGCAGTTCTTC	CASSPAMGLDNEQFF
TRBV12-3/TRBV12-4	.	TRBJ2-7	once	TGTGCCAGCAGTCGAAGGGGTTTGGACGAGCAGTACTTC	CASSRRGLDEQYF
TRBV4-3	.	TRBJ2-3	.	TGCGCCAGCAGCCAAGCCTACGGACTGGCAGATACGCAGTATTTT	CASSQAYGLADTQYF
TRBV11-1	.	TRBJ1-2	.	TGTGCCAGCAGCTTAGTAGGGCAGCGTGGCTACACCTTC	CASSLVGQRGYTF
TRBV20-1	.	TRBJ2-5	.	TGCAGTGCTTTTAGGGGAGAGACCCAGTACTTC	CSAFRGETQYF
TRBV4-3	.	TRBJ1-6	.	TGCGCCAGCAGCCAAGGACAAGCGAATAATTCATCCCTCCACTTT	CASSQGQANNSSLHF
TRBV28	.	TRBJ1-2	.	TGTGCCACCAATTTTGCCGTGACATACTACTATGGCTACACCTTC	CATNFAVTYYYGYTF
TRBV5-6	TRBD2	TRBJ2-7	.	TGTGCCAGCAGCTTTCGGGGGAGGGACTCCTACGAGCAGTACTTC	CASSFRGRDSYEQYF
TRBV5-6	.	TRBJ2-2	.	TGTGCCAGCAGCTTTAAGTACGGGACGCCCTACGGGGAGCTGTTTTTT	CASSFKYGTPYGELFF
TRBV24-1	TRBD1	TRBJ2-2	.	TGTGCCACCAGTGCCCTTCCGGGACAGGGGACCGGGGAGCTGTTTTTT	CATSALPGQGTGELFF
TRBV7-2	.	TRBJ2-5	.	TGTGCCAGCAGCTTAGAGCTAGCCTCAGAGACCCAGTACTTC	CASSLELASETQYF
TRBV4-3	TRBD1	TRBJ2-3	.	TGCGCCAGCAGCCAAAGTACAGGGGGCGCTTTGACAGATGCGCAGTATTTT	CASSQSTGGALTDAQYF
TRBV25-1	.	TRBJ1-1	.	TGTGCCAGCGGACCCGAAAGGGCTGAAGCTTTCTTT	CASGPERAEAFF
TRBV6-5	.	TRBJ2-1	.	TGTGCCAGCAGTTACGGTAGGGTCTACAATGAGCAGTTCTTC	CASSYGRVYNEQFF
TRBV12-3/TRBV12-4	.	TRBJ2-2	.	TGTGCCAGCAGCTTCGTCACCGGGGAGCTGTTTTTT	CASSFVTGELFF
TRBV29-1	.	TRBJ2-1	.	TGCAGCCCCGTCCGGGGCAATGAGCAGTTCTTC	CSPVRGNEQFF
TRBV28	TRBD1	TRBJ2-3	.	TGTGCCAGCAGTTTATTGGGCTTTACAGGGGGCATTCTTGCAGATACGCAGTATTTT	CASSLLGFTGGILADTQYF
TRBV20-1	.	TRBJ2-3	.	TGCAGTGCTAGACGCACCGGGACAGATACGCAGTATTTT	CSARRTGTDTQYF
TRBV4-1	.	TRBJ2-1	.	TGCGCCAGCAGCCCCGTGACCCTGCGGGAGCAGTTCTTC	CASSPVTLREQFF
TRBV2	TRBD2	TRBJ2-5	.	TGTGCCAGCAGTGACCGCGTTAGCGGGACCCAAGAGACCCAGTACTTC	CASSDRVSGTQETQYF
TRBV29-1	.	TRBJ2-1	few	TGCAGCGTTGTGGGCAACTACAATGAGCAGTTCTTC	CSVVGNYNEQFF
TRBV12-3/TRBV12-4	TRBD2	TRBJ2-7	.	TGTGCCAGCAGCGATCTAGCGGATACGGCCTACGAGCAGTACTTC	CASSDLADTAYEQYF
TRBV24-1	.	TRBJ2-1	.	TGTGCCACCAGTGACGCCAATAGGGGCTCACTTACCTACAATGAGCAGTTCTTC	CATSDANRGSLTYNEQFF
TRBV6-6	.	TRBJ2-3	.	TGTGCCAGCAGGCCGGGCAGGGTGACAGATACGCAGTATTTT	CASRPGRVTDTQYF
TRBV4-1	TRBD2	TRBJ2-5	.	TGCGCCAGCAGCCAAGATACTCCGGGAGGAGAGCAGTACTTC	CASSQDTPGGEQYF
TRBV18	.	TRBJ2-7	.	TGTGCCAGCTCACCAGTGTCGGTCTCCTACGAGCAGTACTTC	CASSPVSVSYEQYF
TRBV3-1	TRBD1	TRBJ1-2	many	TGTGCCAGCAGCCGAGGACAGGTAGACTATGGCTACACCTTC	CASSRGQVDYGYTF
TRBV4-1	TRBD1	TRBJ1-2	.	TGCGCCAGCAGCCAACCGACAGGGAAGGACTATGGCTACACCTTC	CASSQPTGKDYGYTF
TRBV6-5	TRBD2	TRBJ2-1	.	TGTGCCAGCAGTTACGCGGGGGGCGGGGAGCAGTTCTTC	CASSYAGGGEQFF
TRBV25-1	.	TRBJ2-5	.	TGTGCCAGCAGTGAATTTGGGTACCAAGAGACCCAGTACTTC	CASSEFGYQETQYF
TRBV27	TRBD2	TRBJ2-3	few	TGTGCCAGCACTCCGGGACTAGGGACAGATACGCAGTATTTT	CASTPGLGTDTQYF
TRBV7-6	.	TRBJ2-6	.	TGTGCCAGCAGCTTTGGGGGCTTTGGGGCCAACGTCCTGACTTTC	CASSFGGFGANVLTF
TRBV10-3	.	TRBJ1-2	.	TGTGCCATCAGTGAGTCACCAAACTATGGCTACACCTTC	CAISESPNYGYTF
TRBV2	.	TRBJ2-5	.	TGTGCCAGCAGTCCCGAATCTGCCCATCGGGAGACCCAGTACTTC	CASSPESAHRETQYF
TRBV20-1	.	TRBJ2-5	.	TGCAGTGCTAACGGACAGAATCAAGAGACCCAGTACTTC	CSANGQNQETQYF
TRBV27	TRBD1	TRBJ2-4	.	TGTGCCAGCAGGGAAAGACAGGGGTCGAGAAACATTCAGTACTTC	CASRERQGSRNIQYF
TRBV19	.	TRBJ2-1	.	TGTGCCAGTAGTTCCGGGTCCCAAGAGCGATACAATGAGCAGTTCTTC	CASSSGSQERYNEQFF
TRBV28	.	TRBJ2-7	.	TGTGCCAGCAGACCCTCGGAAGGGGATTCACCGTACGAGCAGTACTTC	CASRPSEGDSPYEQYF
TRBV19	.	TRBJ2-7	.	TGTGCCAGTAGTATTAACCTCGGACCAGCGTTCGAGCAGTACTTC	CASSINLGPAFEQYF
TRBV28	.	TRBJ2-1	.	TGTGCCAGCAGTCCCCGTGTTGCGTCCCATGAGCAGTTCTTC	CASSPRVASHEQFF
TRBV6-5	TRBD1	TRBJ1-2	.	TGTGCCAGCAGCTTCCAGACAGGGGCTGGCTATGGCTACACCTTC	CASSFQTGAGYGYTF
TRBV20-1	.	TRBJ2-3	few	TGCAGTGCTGGGGGTCCCAGTACAGATACGCAGTATTTT	CSAGGPSTDTQYF
TRBV7-8	.	TRBJ2-7	few	TGTGCCAGCAGCGTTAAGCGGGTAGCTTCCTACGAGCAGTACTTC	CASSVKRVASYEQYF
TRBV2	TRBD1	TRBJ2-1	.	TGTGCCAGCAACGGGAGGACAGGGGTAGAATTAGATAATGAGCAGTTCTTC	CASNGRTGVELDNEQFF